The 25 T cell receptor beta chains listed next were all sequenced from one sample in a study of low-dose radiotherapy and immunotherapy resistance in tumors. First-strand cDNA relied on TRAV- and TRBV-specific primers spanning alpha and beta chains. Over about 18 PCR cycles, TCRs were amplified from a constant-region primer and V-primer adapter. TCRdb itself ran the reads through MiXCR, one entry per CDR3 protein. The table shows around 17,000 distinct CDR3 sequences, with about two thirds occurring only once. Every receptor here comes from a human donor with advanced metastatic prostate, ovarian, gallbladder or colorectal cancer (not recorded which). This table probably holds off-target reads from a library built for another chain.

This chain links TRBV12-3 or TRBV12-4 with TRBJ1-5; 7 nucleotides agree with TRBD1. J was trimmed by 1 base and V by 6 bases; bases with no gene match: 0. CDR3 length: 13 residues. The CDR3 DNA reads TGTGCCAGCAGACAGGGGAGCAATCAGCCCCAGCATTTT. Amino acid sequence: CASRQGSNQPQHF.

CDR3 in amino acids: CASTETGLAGGEQYF. The CDR3 nucleotides are TGTGCCAGCACCGAAACCGGACTAGCGGGAGGCGAGCAGTACTTC. The chain combines TRBV6-6 with TRBJ2-7; 14 bases are shared with TRBD2. This CDR3 contains 15 residues. V shed 7 bases, J shed 6 bases, and the junction held 8 bases outside the gene matches. Germline CDR1 and CDR2: MNHNY and SVGAGI (reference sequence).

This clonotype was observed a few times. The gene calls are TRBV10-3 and TRBJ1-4, with D possibly TRBD1 on 5 matching bases. The CDR3 is 15 residues long. Trimming took off 2 bases at V and 0 bases at J, with 7 bases between the two ends. Germline CDR1 ENHRY, CDR2 SYGVKD. Here the CDR3 reads CAISEIGATNEKLFF. In nucleotides, the CDR3 is TGTGCCATCAGTGAGATAGGGGCAACTAATGAAAAACTGTTTTTT.

The chain recombines TRBV6-2 or TRBV6-3 with TRBJ2-1; 7 positions agree with TRBD1. Germline V gene sequence: CDR1 MNHEY, CDR2 SVGEGT. The V segment lost 5 bases and the J segment 8 bases; nucleotides outside the gene matches: 15. The CDR3 loop spans 16 amino acids. CDR3 in amino acids: CASSETPQGVVHEQFF. Here the CDR3 DNA reads TGTGCCAGCAGTGAAACCCCGCAGGGGGTAGTCCATGAGCAGTTCTTC.

The chain employs TRBV5-6 and TRBJ2-5, with 12 bases identical to TRBD1. CDR1 and CDR2 (germline): SGHDT, YYEEEE. Unmatched junction bases numbered 2, after V lost 4 bases and J lost 4 bases. There are 14 residues in the CDR3. The CDR3 is CASSGDRGRETQYF. The CDR3 bases are TGTGCCAGCAGCGGGGACAGGGGGCGAGAGACCCAGTACTTC. Based on the CDR3 plus reference TRBV5-6 and TRBJ2-5, the full variable domain is DAGVTQSPTHLIKTRGQQVTLRCSPKSGHDTVSWYQQALGQGPQFIFQYYEEEERQRGNFPDRFSGHQFPNYSSELNVNALLLGDSALYLCASSGDRGRETQYFGPGTRLLVL.

V is TRBV2 and J is TRBJ2-6; no firm D call. The CDR3 extends over 15 amino acids. V dropped 6 bases and J dropped 0 bases, with 9 bases sitting between them. Germline V CDR1 and CDR2: SNHLY, FYNNEI. The CDR3 region has the DNA TGTGCCAGCAGCCCCCACCCCTCTGGGGCCAACGTCCTGACTTTC. Protein sequence: CASSPHPSGANVLTF.

The gene calls are TRBV19 and TRBJ1-5; TRBD1 matches at 8 bases. CDR1 is LNHDA, CDR2 SQIVND, per germline (reference sequence). With 5 bases clipped from V and 0 bases from J, the junction kept 12 bases outside the gene matches. The CDR3 sequence is 18 residues long. This CDR3 is CASSPKQGDFLSNQPQHF. Here the CDR3 DNA reads TGTGCCAGTAGTCCAAAACAGGGGGACTTTCTTAGCAATCAGCCCCAGCATTTT.

V usage is TRBV21-1 and J usage is TRBJ2-1; the DNA was not compared with TRBD1, the D call given in the table. TRBV21-1 is a pseudogene segment. The CDR3 has 19 amino acids. The DNA of the CDR3 is TGTGCCAGCAGCAAAGGAAGTAAGGGGTACCAAAGCTCCTACAATGAGCAGTTCTTC. It specifies CASSKGSKGYQSSYNEQFF.

The chain has TRBV29-1 and TRBJ2-5, with a tentative D call TRBD2 (6 bases). Germline CDR1 SQVTM, CDR2 ANQGSEA. V was clipped by 4 bases and J by 9 bases, with 15 bases between them. The CDR3 covers 12 residues. The CDR3 region has the DNA TGCAGCGTTGCGAGGGCCGGGGAGGCCCAGTACTTC. This codes for CSVARAGEAQYF.

The chain uses TRBV20-1 and TRBJ1-4; possibly TRBD1 for D (6 bases). V lost 3 bases and J 9 bases, leaving 14 bases between the germline ends. The CDR3 covers 13 residues. CDR1 is DFQATT and CDR2 is SNEGSKA in the germline V gene (reference sequence). CDR3 DNA sequence: TGCAGTGCTAGGGAACAGGGTTTGCAAAAACTGTTTTTT. Translating gives CSAREQGLQKLFF.

The J gene is TRBJ1-2, the V gene TRBV5-1; D might be TRBD1 (6 bases). Germline V lookup: CDR1 SGHRS, CDR2 YFSETQ. This CDR3 region has 16 residues. Trimming removed 4 bases at V and 1 base at J, with 17 bases between. The CDR3 DNA sequence: TGCGCCAGCAGCCCTAAAGGGGACACCTATAACTATGGCTACACCTTC. Encoded protein: CASSPKGDTYNYGYTF.

V and J are TRBV29-1 and TRBJ1-2; the match to TRBD1 covers 9 bases. The CDR3 consists of 12 residues. Germline V gives CDR1 SQVTM, CDR2 ANQGSEA. The ends lost 6 bases at V and 7 bases at J; junction bases unmatched: 6. Written as DNA, the CDR3 is TGCAGCGTGGCGACAGGGGGTCTTGGCTACACCTTC. As protein: CSVATGGLGYTF. Full variable domain (missing parts from reference TRBV29-1 and TRBJ1-2): SAVISQKPSRDICQRGTSLTIQCQVDSQVTMMFWYRQQPGQSLTLIATANQGSEATYESGFVIDKFPISRPNLTFSTLTVSNMSPEDSSIYLCSVATGGLGYTFGSGTRLTVV.

This chain links TRBV19 with TRBJ2-5, with 10 positions matching TRBD2. V lost 4 bases to trimming and J lost 1 base; unmatched junction nucleotides: 6. CDR3 size: 16 residues. Per germline, CDR1 LNHDA and CDR2 SQIVND (reference sequence). The DNA for the CDR3 is TGTGCCAGTAGTAGGAGCGGGGGGGCCTTCCAAGAGACCCAGTACTTC. It codes for CASSRSGGAFQETQYF.

CDR3 bases: TGTGCCAGCAGCTTGGATACAGGTACCTCCTACAATGAGCAGTTCTTC. Protein sequence: CASSLDTGTSYNEQFF. The chain links TRBV5-5 to TRBJ2-1; D perhaps matches TRBD1 (5 bases). The V end lost 0 bases, the J end lost 0 bases, and 10 bases lay between the germline ends. The germline V gene has CDR1 SGHKS and CDR2 YYEKEE (reference sequence). CDR3 size: 16 residues.

The CDR3 spells CASSLDFSDYEQFF. In DNA, the CDR3 is TGTGCCAGCAGCTTAGATTTTAGCGACTATGAGCAGTTCTTC. The chain couples TRBV7-2 to TRBJ2-1; D possibly corresponds to TRBD2 (5 bases). The CDR3 loop spans 14 amino acids. The germline V gene encodes CDR1 SGHTA and CDR2 FQGNSA. Trimming removed 1 base at V and 8 bases at J, with 12 bases between.

The chain couples TRBV19 to TRBJ1-2; perhaps TRBD1 as D (6 bases). The CDR3 covers 14 residues. CDR1 is LNHDA, CDR2 SQIVND, per germline (reference sequence). Between the trimmed V and J ends, which lost 5 bases and 6 bases, there was a span of 16 bases. The CDR3 nucleotides read TGTGCCAGTAGTGCACAGGGCAGTGTCCATGGCTACACCTTC. Translating it yields CASSAQGSVHGYTF.

This clonotype came up a few times. The chain recombines TRBV4-2 with TRBJ2-1, with a possible D match to TRBD1 (5 bases). V was pared by 4 bases and J by 4 bases, with 8 bases between. Germline-derived CDR1 and CDR2 are LGHNA and YNFKEQ. CDR3 length: 13 amino acids. The CDR3 nucleotides read TGTGCCAGCAGCCTGACAGATTACAATGAGCAGTTCTTC. Residues: CASSLTDYNEQFF.

The gene calls are TRBV6-4 and TRBJ2-2, with D maybe TRBD2 (6 bases). CDR1 is MRHNA, CDR2 SNTAGT, per germline. The CDR3 has 14 amino acids. V was cut by 7 bases and J by 0 bases, with 9 bases left in between. The CDR3 sequence: CASTSSANTGELFF. CDR3 nucleotides: TGTGCCAGCACTTCTAGCGCGAACACCGGGGAGCTGTTTTTT.

V and J are TRBV4-1 and TRBJ1-5; possibly TRBD1 for D (6 bases). V was trimmed by 2 bases and J by 6 bases, leaving 11 bases between them. Germline values: CDR1 MGHRA, CDR2 YSYEKL. The length of the CDR3 is 14 residues. The CDR3 DNA reads TGCGCCAGCAGCCAAAACAGGGTCGGTCAGCCCCAGCATTTT. Translated: CASSQNRVGQPQHF.

The genes are TRBV6-2 or TRBV6-3 and TRBJ1-1, with 10 nucleotides matching TRBD1. Trimming removed 0 bases from V and 4 bases from J; junction bases left unmatched: 5. This CDR3 comprises 16 residues. Germline V CDR1 and CDR2: MNHEY, SVGEGT. CDR3 DNA sequence: TGTGCCAGCAGTTACTCGAGACAGGGGGCGGCCACTGAAGCTTTCTTT. It yields the protein CASSYSRQGAATEAFF.

CDR3 in amino acids: CSVTTDNTDTQYF. The CDR3, as DNA: TGCAGCGTTACGACAGACAACACAGATACGCAGTATTTT. This chain uses TRBV29-1 with TRBJ2-3; TRBD1 might be the D (5 bases). From germline, CDR1 is SQVTM and CDR2 ANQGSEA. The V end lost 5 bases, the J end lost 2 bases, and 11 bases lay between the germline ends. This CDR3 contains 13 residues.

CDR3 nucleotide sequence: TGTGCCACCAGTGACTCTAGGCGGGAGTTTTACAATGAGCAGTTCTTC. It yields the protein CATSDSRREFYNEQFF. This chain joins TRBV24-1 and TRBJ2-1, with 7 bases identical to TRBD2. This CDR3 comprises 16 residues. CDR1 is KGHDR and CDR2 is SFDVKD in the germline V gene. The V and J ends lost 4 bases and 4 bases, in that order; junction bases with no gene match: 9.

This chain links TRBV6-6 with TRBJ2-5; D may correspond to TRBD1 or TRBD2 (6 bases each). This CDR3 spans 15 amino acids. CDR1 MNHNY and CDR2 SVGAGI come from the germline V gene (reference sequence). Trimming left V 7 bases short and J 1 base short, with 16 bases between. CDR3 in DNA: TGTGCCAGCACTACTAGCCGGGACATCCAAGAGACCCAGTACTTC. Translation: CASTTSRDIQETQYF.

V is TRBV6-5 and J is TRBJ2-3; 8 bases are shared with TRBD1. V shed 5 bases, J shed 6 bases, and the junction held 7 bases outside the gene matches. This CDR3 is built from 14 residues. Germline CDR1 reads MNHEY; CDR2 reads SVGAGI. The CDR3, as DNA: TGTGCCAGCAGTCTTGGACAGGGAAGTGATACGCAGTATTTT. It is translated as CASSLGQGSDTQYF.

This chain uses TRBV11-2 with TRBJ2-7; a weak D match, TRBD2 (6 bases). Trimming shortened V by 5 bases and J by 1 base, and 27 bases separated the two germline ends. The CDR3 sequence is 19 residues long. The germline gives CDR1 SGHAT, CDR2 FQNNGV. CDR3 sequence: CASSPIFVVRRAESYEQYF. The DNA of the CDR3 is TGTGCCAGCAGCCCGATTTTTGTAGTACGGAGGGCTGAATCCTACGAGCAGTACTTC.